This TCR beta chain is from a study of blood T cell repertoires in COVID-19. Whole-study context: From the United States, Italy and Spain came samples of acute and convalescent COVID-19. T cells, B-cell-depleted T cells, or PBMCs provided the cDNA or gDNA that served as material.

V lost 5 bases and J lost 6; bases outside the gene matches: 3. The CDR3 is made up of 12 amino acids. The V gene's germline CDR1 is LNHDA and CDR2 SQIVND (reference sequence). Original methodology: Estimated nucleated cell counts came from reference gene primer amplification. Measured with immunoSEQ multiplex PCR; TCRdb has only the in-frame clones, and not every one. D and trimming were read from the DNA, whereas the V and J calls and clone size are those reported in that table. The repertoire has roughly 170,000 clones, about 74% of them found once; the top ten carry 2.5% to 3.5%. Details on this clone: Distinct nucleotide sequences in the sample also encode this CDR3.

This TCR was recovered from a woman of 80 years or more with acute or convalescent COVID-19. The gene calls are TRBV19 and TRBJ1-1, with TRBD1 matching 7 bases. The sequencing input was peripheral blood. The CDR3, as DNA: TGTGCCAGTAGTTACAGGGGCGCTGAAGCTTTCTTT. Translating gives CASSYRGAEAFF.